This T cell receptor beta chain was captured in a study of CD8 T cells in ankylosing spondylitis. Points from the study as a whole: Earlier authors reported some of these motif variants in reactive arthritis synovial fluid and blood. Disease-linked clones reportedly concentrated significantly in matched ankylosing spondylitis synovial fluid. Disease-linked clones were found to be CD8+ and relatively rare in peripheral blood. The study identified a TCR beta motif of under ten highly homologous variants that appeared characteristic of ankylosing spondylitis blood.

The CDR3 contains 16 residues. Germline CDR1 reads SGHRS; CDR2 reads YFSETQ. The germline V and J ends were trimmed by 0 bases and 2 bases, with 11 bases remaining between them. Quantitative molecular-barcoded 5'-RACE generated the TCR beta libraries. TCRdb redid the calling of the 5' RACE reads with MiXCR, one entry per CDR3 protein. The sample holds around 540,000 distinct CDR3 sequences, roughly 12% seen once. This clonotype was picked up many times. Its antigen remains unknown. Sequencing used blood, either unsorted or a sorted T cell fraction (not recorded which). The source of this sequence is a male donor with ankylosing spondylitis. V is TRBV5-1 and J is TRBJ2-2; possible D gene TRBD2, 6 bases. The CDR3 protein is CASSLAGTRNTGELFF. The DNA for the CDR3 is TGCGCCAGCAGCTTGGCCGGGACTCGAAACACCGGGGAGCTGTTTTTT. Supplemented by reference TRBV5-1 and TRBJ2-2, the full variable domain reads KAGVTQTPRYLIKTRGQQVTLSCSPISGHRSVSWYQQTPGQGLQFLFEYFSETQRNKGNFPGRFSGRQFSNSRSEMNVSTLELGDSALYLCASSLAGTRNTGELFFGEGSRLTVL.